Below are 20 T cell receptor beta chains sequenced from a single sample in a study of glioma-infiltrating T cells. The iRepertoire nested amplicon-rescue multiplex PCR amplified TCR alpha and beta CDR3s from RNA. MiXCR, applied by TCRdb to the multiplex PCR reads, yields one record per CDR3 protein. The table shows approximately 400,000 distinct CDR3 sequences, with 35% to 45% occurring only once. Source material: glioma tissue, nonneoplastic brain tissue, or PBMCs (not recorded which). The source of these receptors is a human donor with low-grade glioma or glioblastoma, undergoing nonglioma brain surgery, or in good health (not recorded which).

CDR3 nucleotides: TGCAGTGCTGGGACAGGGGGCTATACTGAAGCTTTCTTT. Translation: CSAGTGGYTEAFF. The chain combines TRBV20-1 with TRBJ1-1; 12 bases match TRBD1. Germline V gene sequence: CDR1 DFQATT, CDR2 SNEGSKA (reference sequence). With V trimmed by 5 bases and J by 5 bases, 3 bases remained unmatched. This CDR3 comprises 13 residues.

The CDR3, as DNA: TGTGCCAGCAGTTTAGGCAGGGACACAGATACGCAGTATTTT. Amino acid sequence: CASSLGRDTDTQYF. The rearrangement uses TRBV12-3 or TRBV12-4 and TRBJ2-3; D may be TRBD1 (5 bases). The CDR3 runs to 14 residues. V lost 1 base to trimming and J lost 2 bases, with 7 bases between them.

The J gene is TRBJ1-1, the V gene TRBV7-9, with unresolved D. The ends were cut back, 5 bases at V and 3 bases at J, with 13 bases in the middle. The CDR3 consists of 14 residues. Germline V gives CDR1 SEHNR, CDR2 FQNEAQ (reference sequence). CDR3 protein: CASSPTPVDTEAFF. In DNA, the CDR3 is TGTGCCAGCAGCCCCACCCCCGTAGACACTGAAGCTTTCTTT.

This clonotype was detected ten times or more. The gene calls are TRBV27 and TRBJ2-6; D uncertain. The length of the CDR3 is 18 residues. The germline V gene encodes CDR1 MNHEY and CDR2 SMNVEV (reference sequence). Trimming took off 6 bases at V and 3 bases at J, with 21 bases between the two ends. DNA for the CDR3: TGTGCCAGCAGAATAAGTAACCCTTTTGGTGGTGGGGCCAACGTCCTGACTTTC. It yields the protein CASRISNPFGGGANVLTF.

The gene calls are TRBV18 and TRBJ2-7; D unresolved. The CDR3 is made up of 14 amino acids. V lost 3 bases and J 0 bases, leaving 9 bases between the germline ends. Germline CDR1 KGHSH, CDR2 LQKENI. CDR3: CASSPTQPSYEQYF. The CDR3 region has the DNA TGTGCCAGCTCACCGACACAACCCTCCTACGAGCAGTACTTC.

V and J are TRBV2 and TRBJ1-5; the match to TRBD1 covers 7 bases. J gave up 6 bases and V 6 bases, and 5 bases lay outside the gene matches. In germline, CDR1 is SNHLY, CDR2 FYNNEI. The CDR3 contains 13 residues. The CDR3 DNA reads TGTGCCAGCAGCGCAGGGGGTTTTCAGCCCCAGCATTTT. This codes for CASSAGGFQPQHF.

The sample holds one count of this clonotype. Given a much more abundant clone one base away, this may be a read error. The chain employs TRBV6-2 or TRBV6-3 and TRBJ2-7; 11 bases map to TRBD1. Looked up from germline, CDR1 is MNHEY and CDR2 is SVGEGT. V shed 2 bases, J shed 4 bases, and the junction held 4 bases outside the gene matches. The CDR3 covers 15 residues. The CDR3 DNA is TGTGCCAGCAGTTACAGGACAGGGGGCAGGTACGAGCAGTACTTC. Translating gives CASSYRTGGRYEQYF.

On this clonotype itself: Its ends do not fully match the called genes, so a read error is possible. The V call is TRBV28, the J call TRBJ1-1; D unclear. Germline lookup yields CDR1 MDHEN and CDR2 SYDVKM. The CDR3 has 15 amino acids. CDR3 residues: CASSLGGFENTEALF. DNA for the CDR3: TGTGCCAGCAGTTTAGGAGGGTTTGAAAACACTGAAGCTCTCTTT.

As concerns this clonotype: This may be a read error: a much more frequent sequence differs by one nucleotide. The chain couples TRBV6-2 or TRBV6-3 to TRBJ2-1; TRBD1 matches 7 bases. Germline assignment: CDR1 MNHEY and CDR2 SVGEGT. The CDR3 extends over 15 amino acids. V lost 2 bases to trimming and J lost 11 bases; unmatched junction nucleotides: 12. CDR3 DNA: TGTGCCAGCAGTTACATCAGGGGGTTAGGCGATAAGCAGTTCTTC. Translation gives CASSYIRGLGDKQFF.

In its sample, this clonotype was seen many times. V and J are TRBV28 and TRBJ2-3; perhaps TRBD2 as D (6 bases). The V gene lost 5 bases and the J gene lost 3 bases, with 18 bases spanning the gap. This CDR3 comprises 16 residues. The V gene's germline CDR1 is MDHEN and CDR2 SYDVKM. The CDR3 nucleotides read TGTGCCAGCAGTACATACGGGAGTATGATAACAGATACGCAGTATTTT. This codes for CASSTYGSMITDTQYF.

This chain connects TRBV28 to TRBJ2-7; D could derive from TRBD1 or TRBD2 (5 bases each). The CDR3 contains 17 residues. Germline V CDR1 and CDR2: MDHEN, SYDVKM. V was clipped by 3 bases and J by 3 bases, with 21 bases between them. As DNA, the CDR3 is TGTGCCAGCAGTTTTGAACCATTTCGAGGGGTGCGCTACGAGCAGTACTTC. As protein: CASSFEPFRGVRYEQYF.

Worth noting for this clonotype: A much larger clone sits a single nucleotide away, making a read error possible. This chain connects TRBV20-1 to TRBJ2-7, with a possible D match to TRBD2 (6 bases). This CDR3 has 13 amino acids. From germline, CDR1 is DFQATT and CDR2 SNEGSKA (reference sequence). Trimming took off 8 bases at V and 5 bases at J, with 19 bases between the two ends. The CDR3: CSTYGTGYHEQYF. The DNA for the CDR3 is TGCAGTACATACGGGACTGGTTACCACGAGCAGTACTTC.

This clonotype was counted only a few times. The chain links TRBV7-9 to TRBJ2-1; perhaps TRBD1 as D (6 bases). CDR1 is SEHNR, CDR2 FQNEAQ, per germline (reference sequence). The ends were cut back, 5 bases at V and 4 bases at J, with 18 bases in the middle. This CDR3 has 16 residues. This chain's CDR3 is CASSPGTLVGYNEQFF. In DNA form, the CDR3 reads TGTGCCAGCAGCCCAGGGACACTGGTTGGGTACAATGAGCAGTTCTTC.

J is TRBJ2-3 and V is TRBV7-9; 8 positions agree with TRBD2. V was pared by 1 base and J by 3 bases, with 9 bases of the junction left unmatched. Germline CDR1 and CDR2: SEHNR and FQNEAQ (reference sequence). This CDR3 has 17 amino acids. The CDR3, as DNA: TGTGCCAGCAGCTTAGGGGCGAGCGGGAGTTTAACAGATACGCAGTATTTT. Its protein product is CASSLGASGSLTDTQYF.

This clonotype appeared a few times. V usage is TRBV6-1 and J usage is TRBJ1-3, with D perhaps TRBD1 (5 bases). Trimming stripped 5 bases from V and 1 base from J, with 15 bases between. In germline, CDR1 is MNHNS, CDR2 SASEGT. CDR3 length equals 16 residues. As DNA, the CDR3 is TGTGCCAGCAGTTGGGGACGGTACCCGTCTGGAAACACCATATATTTT. This codes for CASSWGRYPSGNTIYF.

Details on this clonotype: A read error may account for a junction end that differs from germline. The chain uses TRBV28 and TRBJ2-1, with D possibly being TRBD1 (6 bases). The CDR3 length is 17 residues. Germline loops: CDR1 MDHEN, CDR2 SYDVKM. In DNA form, the CDR3 reads TGTGCCAGCAGCCCTGAGGTTGGCAGGGACAAAGGAGAGACCAAGTACTTC. Protein sequence: CASSPEVGRDKGETKYF.

The gene calls are TRBV11-2 and TRBJ2-7, with 9 bases that match TRBD2. The germline CDR1 and CDR2 sequences are SGHAT and FQNNGV. The CDR3 covers 14 residues. Trimming took 5 bases from V and 2 from J; bases not matched to a gene: 4. Here the CDR3 reads CASSLSGSPYEQYF. In DNA, the CDR3 is TGTGCCAGCAGCCTTAGCGGGAGCCCCTACGAGCAGTACTTC.

A remark on this clonotype: Given a much more abundant clone one base away, this may be a read error. The chain joins TRBV28 to TRBJ1-1; possible D gene TRBD1, 5 bases. This CDR3 is built from 14 residues. The germline CDR1 and CDR2 sequences are MDHEN and SYDVKM. Between the trimmed V and J ends, which lost 3 bases and 8 bases, there was a span of 16 bases. CDR3: CASSLSRDPGEAFF. The CDR3 nucleotides read TGTGCCAGCAGTTTGTCCCGGGACCCGGGGGAAGCTTTCTTT.

This clonotype has a count of ten or more. V usage is TRBV6-1 and J usage is TRBJ1-5; 7 bases align to TRBD1. The V segment lost 2 bases and the J segment 7 bases; nucleotides outside the gene matches: 5. The length of the CDR3 is 14 residues. Germline V gene data show CDR1 as MNHNS and CDR2 as SASEGT. In DNA, the CDR3 is TGTGCCAGCAGTGAACGTCAGGGGGTCCAGCCCCAGCATTTT. Translated, it gives CASSERQGVQPQHF.

The chain carries TRBV5-1 and TRBJ2-3; 8 positions match TRBD2. The V gene's germline CDR1 is SGHRS and CDR2 YFSETQ. The V and J ends lost 1 base and 7 bases, in that order; junction bases with no gene match: 5. The CDR3 extends over 14 amino acids. The DNA for the CDR3 is TGCGCCAGCAGCTTGACAGCGGGAGAAAATACGCAGTATTTT. It translates to CASSLTAGENTQYF.